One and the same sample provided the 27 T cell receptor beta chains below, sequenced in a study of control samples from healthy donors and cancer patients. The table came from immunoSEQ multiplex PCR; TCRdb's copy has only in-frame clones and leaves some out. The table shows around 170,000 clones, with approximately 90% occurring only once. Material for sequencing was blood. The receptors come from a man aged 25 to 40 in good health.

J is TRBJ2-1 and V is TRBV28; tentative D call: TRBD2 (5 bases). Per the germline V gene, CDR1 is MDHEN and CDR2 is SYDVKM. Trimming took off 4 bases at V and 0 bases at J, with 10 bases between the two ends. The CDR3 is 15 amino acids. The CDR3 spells CASSSVGSSYNEQFF. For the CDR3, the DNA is TGTGCCAGCAGTTCCGTGGGGAGCTCCTACAATGAGCAGTTCTTC.

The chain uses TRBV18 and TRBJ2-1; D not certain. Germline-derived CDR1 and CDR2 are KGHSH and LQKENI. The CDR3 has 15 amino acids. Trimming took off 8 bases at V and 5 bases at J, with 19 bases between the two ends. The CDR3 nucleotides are TGTGCCAGCACCCTAGTTCCGAGCGAGCACAATGAGCAGTTCTTC. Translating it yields CASTLVPSEHNEQFF.

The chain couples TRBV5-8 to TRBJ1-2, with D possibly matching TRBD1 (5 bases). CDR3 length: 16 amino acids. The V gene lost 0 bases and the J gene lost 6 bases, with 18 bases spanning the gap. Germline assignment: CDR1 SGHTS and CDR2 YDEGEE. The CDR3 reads CASSLESGRTADGYTF. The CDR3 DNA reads TGTGCCAGCAGCTTGGAATCAGGGAGAACCGCTGATGGCTACACCTTC.

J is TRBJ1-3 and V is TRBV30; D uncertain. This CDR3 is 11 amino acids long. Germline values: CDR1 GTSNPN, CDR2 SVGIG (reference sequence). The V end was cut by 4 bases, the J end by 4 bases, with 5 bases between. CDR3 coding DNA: TGTGCCTGGAATACGGGAAACACCATATATTTT. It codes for CAWNTGNTIYF.

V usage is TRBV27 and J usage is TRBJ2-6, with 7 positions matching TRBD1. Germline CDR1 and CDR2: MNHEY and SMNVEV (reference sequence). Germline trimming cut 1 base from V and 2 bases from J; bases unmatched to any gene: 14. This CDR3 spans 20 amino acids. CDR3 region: CASSLFVRGGERAGANVLTF. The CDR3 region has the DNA TGTGCCAGCAGTTTATTCGTAAGAGGGGGCGAGAGGGCTGGGGCCAACGTCCTGACTTTC.

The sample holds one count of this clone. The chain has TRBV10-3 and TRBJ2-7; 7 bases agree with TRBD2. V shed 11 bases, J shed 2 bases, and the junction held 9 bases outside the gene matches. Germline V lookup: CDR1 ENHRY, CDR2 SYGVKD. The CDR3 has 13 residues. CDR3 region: CASRLGGAYEQYF. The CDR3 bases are TGTGCCTCAAGATTGGGGGGGGCCTACGAGCAGTACTTC.

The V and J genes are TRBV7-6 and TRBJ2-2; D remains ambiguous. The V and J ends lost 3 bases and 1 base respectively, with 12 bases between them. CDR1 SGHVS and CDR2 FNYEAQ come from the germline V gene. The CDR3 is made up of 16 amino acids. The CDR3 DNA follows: TGTGCCAGCAGCTTCGGGCTACATCAGAACACCGGGGAGCTGTTTTTT. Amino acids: CASSFGLHQNTGELFF.

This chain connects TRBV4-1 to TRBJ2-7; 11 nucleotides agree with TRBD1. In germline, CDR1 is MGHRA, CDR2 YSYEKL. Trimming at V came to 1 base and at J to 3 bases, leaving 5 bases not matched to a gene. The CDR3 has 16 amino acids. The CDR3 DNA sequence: TGCGCCAGCAGCCAAGTCTCGGGACAGGGGGTCTACGAGCAGTACTTC. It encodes CASSQVSGQGVYEQYF.

CDR3 residues: CASSLSGYEQYF. The CDR3 bases are TGTGCCAGCAGTTTATCAGGTTACGAGCAGTACTTC. The V and J genes are TRBV27 and TRBJ2-7; D gene unclear. With 0 bases removed from V and 4 bases from J, the gap between germline ends came to 4 bases. Germline V gives CDR1 MNHEY, CDR2 SMNVEV (reference sequence). The CDR3 covers 12 residues.

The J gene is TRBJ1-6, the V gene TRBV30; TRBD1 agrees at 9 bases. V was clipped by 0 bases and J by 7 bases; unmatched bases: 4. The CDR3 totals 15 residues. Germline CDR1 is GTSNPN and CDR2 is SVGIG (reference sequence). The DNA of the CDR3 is TGTGCCTGGAGTGTTGTTGGGACAGGGAATTCACCCCTCCACTTT. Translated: CAWSVVGTGNSPLHF.

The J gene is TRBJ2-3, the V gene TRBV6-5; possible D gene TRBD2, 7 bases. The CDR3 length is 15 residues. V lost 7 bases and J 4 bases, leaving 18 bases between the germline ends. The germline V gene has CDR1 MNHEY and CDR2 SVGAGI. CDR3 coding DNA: TGTGCCAGCATCCGGGGGGCATTCGCGTCAGATACGCAGTATTTT. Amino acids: CASIRGAFASDTQYF.

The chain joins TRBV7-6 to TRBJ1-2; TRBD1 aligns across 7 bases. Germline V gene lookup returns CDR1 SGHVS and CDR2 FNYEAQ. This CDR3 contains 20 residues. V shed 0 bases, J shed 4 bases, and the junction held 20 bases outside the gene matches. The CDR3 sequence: CASSLAYVAFDREGPYGYTF. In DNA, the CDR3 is TGTGCCAGCAGCTTAGCCTATGTAGCCTTCGACAGGGAAGGGCCCTATGGCTACACCTTC. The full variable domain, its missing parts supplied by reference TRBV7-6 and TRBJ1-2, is GAGVSQSPRYKVTKRGQDVALRCDPISGHVSLYWYRQALGQGPEFLTYFNYEAQQDKSGLPNDRFSAERPEGSISTLTIQRTEQRDSAMYRCASSLAYVAFDREGPYGYTFGSGTRLTVV.

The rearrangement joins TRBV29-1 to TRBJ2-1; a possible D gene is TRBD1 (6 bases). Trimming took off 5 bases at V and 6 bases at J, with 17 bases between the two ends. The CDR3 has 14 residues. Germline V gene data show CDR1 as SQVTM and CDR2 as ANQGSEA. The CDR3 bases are TGCAGCGTTCTAGGGGGAGAAACGGGCAATGAGCAGTTCTTC. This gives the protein CSVLGGETGNEQFF.

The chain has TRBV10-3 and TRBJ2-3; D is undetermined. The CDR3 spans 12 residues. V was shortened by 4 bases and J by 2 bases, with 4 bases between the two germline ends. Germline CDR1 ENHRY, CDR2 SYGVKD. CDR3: CAISAYTDTQYF. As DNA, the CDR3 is TGTGCCATCAGTGCGTACACAGATACGCAGTATTTT.

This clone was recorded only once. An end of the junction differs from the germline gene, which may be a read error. CDR3 coding DNA: TGTGCCAGTAGTACCATGGGACACGGGTTTTTCTTC. Translated, it gives CASSTMGHGFFF. The V and J genes are TRBV19 and TRBJ2-7, with a tentative D call TRBD1 (6 bases). The V gene's germline CDR1 is LNHDA and CDR2 SQIVND (reference sequence). This CDR3 contains 12 residues.

The DNA for the CDR3 is TGTGCCACCAGCAAAAACCGGGACAGGGTTGAAAAACTGTTTTTT. Translated, it gives CATSKNRDRVEKLFF. This rearrangement joins TRBV15 to TRBJ1-4; TRBD1 agrees at 9 bases. Losses at the gene ends were 4 bases for V and 7 bases for J; bases not matched to a gene: 7. The CDR3 length is 15 residues. Germline V gives CDR1 LNHNV, CDR2 YYDKDF (reference sequence).

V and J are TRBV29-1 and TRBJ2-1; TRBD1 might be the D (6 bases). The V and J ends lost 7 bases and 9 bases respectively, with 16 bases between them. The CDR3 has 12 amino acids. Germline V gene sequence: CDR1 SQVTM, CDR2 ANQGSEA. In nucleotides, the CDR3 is TGCAGCGCTATGACAGGATCCGTTGAGCAGTTCTTC. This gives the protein CSAMTGSVEQFF.

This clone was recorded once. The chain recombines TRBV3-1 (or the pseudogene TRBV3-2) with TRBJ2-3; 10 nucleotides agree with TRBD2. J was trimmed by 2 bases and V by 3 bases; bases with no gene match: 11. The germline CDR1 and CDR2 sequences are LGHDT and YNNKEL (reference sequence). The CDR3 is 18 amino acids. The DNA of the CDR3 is TGTGCCAGCAGCCAGGCCCGGCTCCTAGCGGGAGACACAGATACGCAGTATTTT. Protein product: CASSQARLLAGDTDTQYF.

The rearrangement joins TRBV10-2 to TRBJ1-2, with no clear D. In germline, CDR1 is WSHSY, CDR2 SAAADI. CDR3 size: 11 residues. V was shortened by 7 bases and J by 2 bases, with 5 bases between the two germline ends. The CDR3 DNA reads TGCGCCAGCAACAGCAACTATGGCTACACCTTC. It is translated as CASNSNYGYTF.

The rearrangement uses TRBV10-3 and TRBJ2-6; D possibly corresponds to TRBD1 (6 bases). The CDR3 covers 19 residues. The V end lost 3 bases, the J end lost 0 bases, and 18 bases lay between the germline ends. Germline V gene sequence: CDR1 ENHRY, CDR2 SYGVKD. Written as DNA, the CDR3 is TGTGCCATCAGTGATCTCCGGGACACCACCTACTCTGGGGCCAACGTCCTGACTTTC. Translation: CAISDLRDTTYSGANVLTF.

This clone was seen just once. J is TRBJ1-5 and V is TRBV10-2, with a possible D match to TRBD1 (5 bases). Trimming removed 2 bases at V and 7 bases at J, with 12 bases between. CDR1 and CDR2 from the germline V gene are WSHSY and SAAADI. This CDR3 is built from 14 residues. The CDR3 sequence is CASSEGSGGQPQHF. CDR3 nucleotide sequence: TGCGCCAGCAGTGAGGGGAGCGGGGGACAGCCCCAGCATTTT.

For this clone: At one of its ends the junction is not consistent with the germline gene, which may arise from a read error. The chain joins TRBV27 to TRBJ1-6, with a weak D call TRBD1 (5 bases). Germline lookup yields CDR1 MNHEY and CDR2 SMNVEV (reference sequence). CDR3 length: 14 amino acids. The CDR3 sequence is CASSLAQGNSLLHF. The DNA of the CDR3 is TGTGCCAGCAGTTTAGCTCAGGGTAATTCACTCCTCCACTTT.

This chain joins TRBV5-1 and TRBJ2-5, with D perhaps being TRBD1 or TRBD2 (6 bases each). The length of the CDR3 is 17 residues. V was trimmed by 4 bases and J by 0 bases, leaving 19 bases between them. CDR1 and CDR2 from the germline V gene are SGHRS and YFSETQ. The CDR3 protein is CASSDRGSGSYQETQYF. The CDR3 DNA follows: TGCGCCAGCAGCGATAGGGGGAGCGGGTCGTACCAAGAGACCCAGTACTTC.

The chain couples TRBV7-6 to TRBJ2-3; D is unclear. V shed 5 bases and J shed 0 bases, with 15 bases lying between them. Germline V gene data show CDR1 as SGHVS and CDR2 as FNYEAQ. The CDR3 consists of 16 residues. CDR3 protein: CASSLSVPESTDTQYF. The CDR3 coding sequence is TGTGCCAGCAGCCTAAGCGTCCCCGAGAGCACAGATACGCAGTATTTT. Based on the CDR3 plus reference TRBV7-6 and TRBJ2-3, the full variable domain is GAGVSQSPRYKVTKRGQDVALRCDPISGHVSLYWYRQALGQGPEFLTYFNYEAQQDKSGLPNDRFSAERPEGSISTLTIQRTEQRDSAMYRCASSLSVPESTDTQYFGPGTRLTVL.

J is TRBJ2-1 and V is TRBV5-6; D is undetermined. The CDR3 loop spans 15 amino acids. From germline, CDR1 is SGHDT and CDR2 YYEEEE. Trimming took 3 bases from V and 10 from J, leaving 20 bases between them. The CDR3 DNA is TGTGCCAGCAGCTCCACCCTCCCCTTGCCGACCGAGCAGTTCTTC. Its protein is CASSSTLPLPTEQFF.

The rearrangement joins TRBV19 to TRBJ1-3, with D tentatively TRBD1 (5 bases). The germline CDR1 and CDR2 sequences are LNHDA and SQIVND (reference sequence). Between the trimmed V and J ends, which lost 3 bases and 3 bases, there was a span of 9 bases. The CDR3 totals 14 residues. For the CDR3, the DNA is TGTGCCAGTAGTATGGGGCAGATTGGAAACACCATATATTTT. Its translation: CASSMGQIGNTIYF. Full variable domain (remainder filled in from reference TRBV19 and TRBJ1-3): DGGITQSPKYLFRKEGQNVTLSCEQNLNHDAMYWYRQDPGQGLRLIYYSQIVNDFQKGDIAEGYSVSREKKESFPLTVTSAQKNPTAFYLCASSMGQIGNTIYFGEGSWLTVV.

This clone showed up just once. The CDR3 DNA is TGTGCCATCAGTGACCCCAGGGGCAGTCTTAGCGGTGAAGCTTTCTTT. This encodes CAISDPRGSLSGEAFF. The chain is built from TRBV10-3 and TRBJ1-1; tentatively, D is TRBD1 (6 bases). The germline gives CDR1 ENHRY, CDR2 SYGVKD. The CDR3 totals 16 residues. V was cut by 3 bases and J by 7 bases, with 21 bases left in between.